There are a few counts of the clone carrying this T cell receptor (beta chain). Its antigen is not identified. The source of the sample is a study of OX40 agonist ivuxolimab in advanced cancers. Here immunoSEQ multiplex PCR was the method, and the copy in TCRdb shows in-frame clones only, minus some. The sample includes about 76,000 clones, roughly nine tenths seen only once; the top ten take around 0.19%. V was pared by 6 bases and J by 8 bases, with 10 bases of the junction left unmatched. CDR3 length: 16 amino acids. The germline gives CDR1 SEHNR, CDR2 FQNEAQ (reference sequence). Study outcomes and limitations: Average numbers of expanded clones were greater in CD8+ T cells than in CD4+.

This chain uses TRBV7-9 with TRBJ2-1; TRBD2 matches 13 bases. This clonotype was sampled from an adult with an advanced solid tumor such as melanoma, head and neck, liver or kidney cancer. The starting material was CD4+ or CD8+ T cells sorted from blood, obtained in a trial of the OX40 agonist ivuxolimab. Written as DNA, the CDR3 is TGTGCCAGCAGGCCCACTAGCGGGAGGGCCTATGATGAGCAGTTCTTC. The encoded protein is CASRPTSGRAYDEQFF.